The 9 T cell receptor beta chains listed next were all sequenced from one sample in a study of beta chain features in type 1 diabetes. The study reverse transcribed the entire isolated RNA, so it sequenced expressed TCRB transcripts. Some clones are missing from TCRdb's copy, which holds only in-frame ones; the method was immunoSEQ multiplex PCR. The table includes around 200,000 clones, 10% to 15% detected once. Source material: central memory CD4+ T cells from blood. Source of these receptors: a young woman in good health.

This clone has only a few counts. The chain couples TRBV28 to TRBJ2-7, with TRBD1 identical over 7 bases. V was clipped by 6 bases and J by 3 bases; unmatched bases: 14. The CDR3 spans 16 residues. Germline V lookup: CDR1 MDHEN, CDR2 SYDVKM. CDR3 nucleotide sequence: TGTGCCAGCAGCCCATTAGGGGGCGAAAAAGTCTACGAGCAGTACTTC. The encoded protein is CASSPLGGEKVYEQYF.

The genes are TRBV14 and TRBJ1-1; 7 nucleotides agree with TRBD1. V lost 4 bases to trimming and J lost 1 base; unmatched junction nucleotides: 6. This CDR3 has 15 residues. Germline CDR1 reads SGHDN; CDR2 reads FVKESK. For the CDR3, the DNA is TGTGCCAGCAGCCCAAGAACAGGGGCGAACACTGAAGCTTTCTTT. This codes for CASSPRTGANTEAFF. Full variable domain (outside the CDR3, taken from reference TRBV14 and TRBJ1-1): EAGVTQFPSHSVIEKGQTVTLRCDPISGHDNLYWYRRVMGKEIKFLLHFVKESKQDESGMPNNRFLAERTGGTYSTLKVQPAELEDSGVYFCASSPRTGANTEAFFGQGTRLTVV.

This clone was observed a few times. CDR3: CASSLGQGWRRSYEQYF. The CDR3 DNA follows: TGCGCCAGCAGCTTGGGACAGGGATGGCGTCGCTCCTACGAGCAGTACTTC. This chain uses TRBV5-1 with TRBJ2-7; 7 bases map to TRBD1. This CDR3 has 17 amino acids. V gave up 0 bases and J gave up 0 bases; unmatched junction bases: 9. Looked up from germline, CDR1 is SGHRS and CDR2 is YFSETQ.

This clone was picked up a small number of times. The V gene is TRBV28, the J gene TRBJ1-5; TRBD1 is a possible D gene (6 bases). Trimming cost V 4 bases and J 2 bases, with 6 bases left between them. The CDR3 covers 13 residues. Germline lookup yields CDR1 MDHEN and CDR2 SYDVKM. The CDR3 sequence: CASSSGGNQPQHF. CDR3 sequence (DNA): TGTGCCAGCAGTTCAGGGGGCAATCAGCCCCAGCATTTT.

The genes are TRBV30 and TRBJ1-2; a possible D gene is TRBD1 (5 bases). Germline CDR1 and CDR2: GTSNPN and SVGIG (reference sequence). Trimming pared 0 bases from V and 2 bases from J, leaving 7 bases between. The CDR3 runs 13 residues. The chain's CDR3 is CAWSVGENYGYTF. CDR3 coding DNA: TGTGCCTGGAGTGTAGGGGAAAACTATGGCTACACCTTC.

The chain employs TRBV30 and TRBJ1-5; TRBD1 aligns across 7 bases. V shed 4 bases and J 5 bases; nucleotides not matched to a gene: 8. The CDR3 has 14 amino acids. CDR1 is GTSNPN and CDR2 is SVGIG in the germline V gene (reference sequence). The CDR3 loop reads CAWTRNRGHQPQHF. The CDR3 DNA is TGTGCCTGGACACGCAACAGGGGTCATCAGCCCCAGCATTTT.

This clone was seen only a few times. This chain connects TRBV7-2 to TRBJ2-1, with 7 bases lining up with TRBD2. Unmatched junction bases numbered 8, after V lost 6 bases and J lost 6 bases. The CDR3 is 14 amino acids. CDR1 and CDR2 from the germline V gene are SGHTA and FQGNSA. Here the CDR3 reads CASRPSGAANEQFF. The CDR3 DNA sequence: TGTGCCAGCAGACCTAGCGGAGCGGCCAATGAGCAGTTCTTC. Together with reference TRBV7-2 and TRBJ2-1, the CDR3 gives the full variable domain: GAGVSQSPSNKVTEKGKDVELRCDPISGHTALYWYRQSLGQGLEFLIYFQGNSAPDKSGLPSDRFSAERTGGSVSTLTIQRTQQEDSAVYLCASRPSGAANEQFFGPGTRLTVL.

Details on this clone: One end of the junction is discordant with germline, which a read error may explain. The chain uses TRBV7-7 and TRBJ2-2; D is uncertain. The CDR3 extends over 12 amino acids. Germline V gene lookup returns CDR1 SSHAT and CDR2 FNYEAQ (reference sequence). CDR3 sequence (DNA): TGTGCTAGCAGCCCTGCAGGAGGGGAGCTGTTTTTT. It is translated as CASSPAGGELFF.

This chain joins TRBV6-6 and TRBJ2-7; 9 bases match TRBD2. Germline V CDR1 and CDR2: MNHNY, SVGAGI (reference sequence). The CDR3 spans 15 residues. Trimming at V came to 0 bases and at J to 0 bases, leaving 0 bases not matched to a gene. DNA for the CDR3: TGTGCCAGCAGTTACTCGACTAGCGGCTCCTACGAGCAGTACTTC. Amino acid sequence: CASSYSTSGSYEQYF.